This paragraph reports one T cell receptor (beta chain). The antigen remains undetermined. Busulfan-fludarabine conditioning, marrow transplant, and cyclophosphamide on days +3 and +4 were administered. The germline gives CDR1 WNHNN, CDR2 SYGVQD (reference sequence). Trimming shortened V by 6 bases and J by 4 bases, and 16 bases separated the two germline ends. This CDR3 contains 14 residues. The sample comes from a study of T cells after posttransplantation cyclophosphamide. Broader study findings: Skin or GI-infiltrating T cells shared few TRB sequences with blood. After PTCy, TRB diversity resembled that of CNI/methotrexate controls. Donor-recipient repertoire similarity was low at 1-2 months, rising over year one.

Libraries were prepared by immunoSEQ multiplex PCR; TCRdb keeps only in-frame clonotypes and omits some of them. The sample has about 19,000 clones; roughly 87% are singletons. The chain links TRBV10-1 to TRBJ2-7; no clear D. The specimen comprised PBMCs, sampled after allogeneic stem cell transplant with posttransplant cyclophosphamide. This TCR was sampled from a female patient in her thirties or forties who received an allogeneic stem cell transplant from a related donor, was CMV-positive, and had no GVHD. Some T cells may be graft donor cells. The CDR3 sequence is CASRSGSNRYEQYF. The CDR3 nucleotides are TGCGCCAGCAGATCTGGTTCAAACAGATACGAGCAGTACTTC.